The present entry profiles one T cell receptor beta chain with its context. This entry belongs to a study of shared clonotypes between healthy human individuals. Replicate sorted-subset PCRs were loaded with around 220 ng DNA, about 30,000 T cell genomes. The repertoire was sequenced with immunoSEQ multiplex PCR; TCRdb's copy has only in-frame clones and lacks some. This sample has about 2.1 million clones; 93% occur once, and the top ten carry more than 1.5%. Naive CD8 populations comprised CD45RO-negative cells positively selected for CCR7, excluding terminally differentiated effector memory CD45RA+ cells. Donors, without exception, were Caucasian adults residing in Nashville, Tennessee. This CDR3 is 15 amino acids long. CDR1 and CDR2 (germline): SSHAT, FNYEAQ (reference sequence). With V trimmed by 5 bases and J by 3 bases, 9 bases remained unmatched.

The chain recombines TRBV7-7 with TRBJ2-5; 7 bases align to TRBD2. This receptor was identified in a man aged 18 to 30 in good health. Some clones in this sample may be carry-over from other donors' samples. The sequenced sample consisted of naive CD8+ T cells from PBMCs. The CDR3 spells CASSDPGGLKETQYF. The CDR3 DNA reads TGTGCCAGCAGCGACCCGGGGGGTTTAAAAGAGACCCAGTACTTC.